The 5 T cell receptor beta chains in this list originate from one sample, sequenced in a study of blood T cell repertoires in COVID-19. Using immunoSEQ multiplex PCR, the repertoire was profiled, and TCRdb retains in-frame clones only, with some absent. The sample has some 190,000 clones, 75% to 90% seen once. The sequenced sample consisted of PBMCs or T cells enriched from blood (not recorded which). Receptor source: a woman in her thirties or forties with acute COVID-19.

The J gene is TRBJ1-2, the V gene TRBV5-1, with 9 nucleotides matching TRBD1. The CDR3 consists of 16 residues. Germline assignment: CDR1 SGHRS and CDR2 YFSETQ. Trimming cost V 4 bases and J 4 bases; bases outside gene matches: 11. The DNA for the CDR3 is TGCGCCAGCAGCCCCGACAGGGGGGTCCTTAGCTATGGCTACACCTTC. It encodes CASSPDRGVLSYGYTF.

Note on this clone: Other nucleotide sequences from this sample produce the same CDR3. The chain joins TRBV6-5 to TRBJ1-2; 9 bases fit TRBD1. Germline V CDR1 and CDR2: MNHEY, SVGAGI. CDR3 length: 14 residues. The V gene end was trimmed by 2 bases and the J gene end by 8 bases; junction bases not matched to a gene: 6. The CDR3 coding sequence is TGTGCCAGCAGTTACAGCGGACAGGGGAGCGGCTACACCTTC. Translated, it gives CASSYSGQGSGYTF.

J is TRBJ2-1 and V is TRBV19, with D possibly TRBD2 on 5 matching bases. V was trimmed by 9 bases and J by 4 bases, leaving 10 bases between them. CDR3 size: 12 residues. Germline V gives CDR1 LNHDA, CDR2 SQIVND (reference sequence). DNA of the CDR3: TGTGCCAGCCGGGCGGGTTACAATGAGCAGTTCTTC. Translating gives CASRAGYNEQFF.

The chain is built from TRBV7-2 and TRBJ2-3; 13 nucleotides line up with TRBD2. Germline CDR1 SGHTA, CDR2 FQGNSA. The CDR3 sequence is 16 residues long. Trimming cost V 6 bases and J 4 bases; bases outside gene matches: 7. DNA of the CDR3: TGTGCCAGCAGGTGGACTAGCGGGGGTCCGGCAGATACGCAGTATTTT. Protein product: CASRWTSGGPADTQYF.

V gene TRBV7-2 combines with J gene TRBJ2-5; D is ambiguous. This CDR3 has 13 residues. The V gene's germline CDR1 is SGHTA and CDR2 FQGNSA. V lost 4 bases, J lost 4 bases, and 10 bases lay in between. The CDR3, as DNA: TGTGCCAGCAGCTCTCCACCGAGAGAGACCCAGTACTTC. Translated, it gives CASSSPPRETQYF.